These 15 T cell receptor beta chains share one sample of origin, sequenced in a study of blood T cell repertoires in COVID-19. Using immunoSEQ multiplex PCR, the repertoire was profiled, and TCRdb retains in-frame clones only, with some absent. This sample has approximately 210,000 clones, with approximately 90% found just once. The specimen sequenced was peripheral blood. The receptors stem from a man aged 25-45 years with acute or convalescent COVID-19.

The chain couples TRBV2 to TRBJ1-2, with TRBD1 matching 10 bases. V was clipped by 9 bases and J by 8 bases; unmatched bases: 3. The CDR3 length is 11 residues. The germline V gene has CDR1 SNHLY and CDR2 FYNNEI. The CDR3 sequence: CARDRGRGYTF. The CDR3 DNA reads TGTGCCAGAGACAGGGGGCGCGGCTACACCTTC.

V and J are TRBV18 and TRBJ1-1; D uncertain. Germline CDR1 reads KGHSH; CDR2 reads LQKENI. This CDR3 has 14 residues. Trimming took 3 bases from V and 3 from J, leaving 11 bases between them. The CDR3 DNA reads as TGTGCCAGCTCACCGGTCTCGGGAGACACTGAAGCTTTCTTT. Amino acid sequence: CASSPVSGDTEAFF.

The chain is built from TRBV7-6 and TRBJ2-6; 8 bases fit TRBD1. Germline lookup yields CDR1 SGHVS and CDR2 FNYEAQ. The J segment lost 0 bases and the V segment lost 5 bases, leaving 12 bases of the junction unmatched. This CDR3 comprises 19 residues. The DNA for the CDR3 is TGTGCCAGCAGCGTAGGATGGGGACAGGCCCCCTCTGGGGCCAACGTCCTGACTTTC. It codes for CASSVGWGQAPSGANVLTF.

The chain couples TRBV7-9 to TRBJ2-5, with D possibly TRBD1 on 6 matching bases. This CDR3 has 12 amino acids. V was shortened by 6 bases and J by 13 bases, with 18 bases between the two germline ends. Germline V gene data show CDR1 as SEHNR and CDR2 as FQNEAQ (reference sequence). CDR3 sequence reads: CASRRPGHNSYF. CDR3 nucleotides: TGTGCCAGCAGACGGCCGGGACATAATTCGTACTTC.

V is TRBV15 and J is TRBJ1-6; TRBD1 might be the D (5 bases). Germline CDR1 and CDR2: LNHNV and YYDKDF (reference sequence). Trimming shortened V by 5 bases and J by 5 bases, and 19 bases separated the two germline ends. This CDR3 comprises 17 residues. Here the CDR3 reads CATSPVKTEQNNSPLHF. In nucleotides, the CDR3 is TGTGCCACCAGCCCGGTAAAGACAGAGCAAAATAATTCACCCCTCCACTTT.

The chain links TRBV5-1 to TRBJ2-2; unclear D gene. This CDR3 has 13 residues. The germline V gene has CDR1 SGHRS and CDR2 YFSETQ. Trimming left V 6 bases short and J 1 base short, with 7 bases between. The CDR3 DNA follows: TGCGCCAGCACCGACAAGAACACCGGGGAGCTGTTTTTT. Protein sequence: CASTDKNTGELFF. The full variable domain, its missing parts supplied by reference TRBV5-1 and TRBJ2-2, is KAGVTQTPRYLIKTRGQQVTLSCSPISGHRSVSWYQQTPGQGLQFLFEYFSETQRNKGNFPGRFSGRQFSNSRSEMNVSTLELGDSALYLCASTDKNTGELFFGEGSRLTVL.

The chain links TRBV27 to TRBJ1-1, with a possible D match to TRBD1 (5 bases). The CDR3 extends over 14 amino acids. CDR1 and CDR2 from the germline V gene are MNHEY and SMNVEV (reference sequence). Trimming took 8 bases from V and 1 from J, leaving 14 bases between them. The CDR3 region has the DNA TGTGCCAGCCTGGGGCGGGGATGGAACACTGAAGCTTTCTTT. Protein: CASLGRGWNTEAFF.

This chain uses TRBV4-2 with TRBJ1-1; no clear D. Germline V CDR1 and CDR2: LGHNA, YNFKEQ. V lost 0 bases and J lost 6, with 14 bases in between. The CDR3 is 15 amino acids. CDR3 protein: CASSQDRGGTSEAFF. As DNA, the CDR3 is TGTGCCAGCAGCCAAGACCGAGGAGGCACGTCTGAAGCTTTCTTT.

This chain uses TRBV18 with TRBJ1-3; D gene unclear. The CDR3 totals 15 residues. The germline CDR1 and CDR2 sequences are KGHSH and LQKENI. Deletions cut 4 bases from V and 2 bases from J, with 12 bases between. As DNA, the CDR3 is TGTGCCAGCTCACGAGGAGAGCCACCTGGAAACACCATATATTTT. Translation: CASSRGEPPGNTIYF.

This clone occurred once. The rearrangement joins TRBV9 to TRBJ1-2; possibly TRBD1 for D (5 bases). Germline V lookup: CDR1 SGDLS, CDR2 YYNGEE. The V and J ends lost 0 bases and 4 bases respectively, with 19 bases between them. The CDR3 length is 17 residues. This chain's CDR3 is CASSVEAGRPGVYGYTF. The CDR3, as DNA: TGTGCCAGCAGCGTAGAGGCAGGGCGCCCGGGGGTCTATGGCTACACCTTC.

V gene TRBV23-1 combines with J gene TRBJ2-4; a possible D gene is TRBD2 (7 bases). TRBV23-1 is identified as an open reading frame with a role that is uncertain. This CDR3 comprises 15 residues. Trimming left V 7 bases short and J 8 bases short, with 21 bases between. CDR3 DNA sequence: TGCGCCAGCACCGAACCCGGGGGGCCTCGAGACATTCAGTACTTC. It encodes CASTEPGGPRDIQYF.

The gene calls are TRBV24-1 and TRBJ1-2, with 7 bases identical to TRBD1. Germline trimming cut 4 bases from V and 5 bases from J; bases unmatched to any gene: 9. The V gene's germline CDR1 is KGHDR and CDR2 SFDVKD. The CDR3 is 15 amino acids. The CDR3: CATSDPWAGGYGYTF. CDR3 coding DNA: TGTGCCACCAGTGACCCTTGGGCAGGGGGGTATGGCTACACCTTC.

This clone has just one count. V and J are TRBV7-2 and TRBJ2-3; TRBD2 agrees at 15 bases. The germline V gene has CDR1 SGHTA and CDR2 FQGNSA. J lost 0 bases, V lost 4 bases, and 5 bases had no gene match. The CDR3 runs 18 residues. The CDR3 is CASSSGLAGGTSTDTQYF. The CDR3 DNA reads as TGTGCCAGCAGCTCAGGACTAGCGGGAGGGACTAGCACAGATACGCAGTATTTT. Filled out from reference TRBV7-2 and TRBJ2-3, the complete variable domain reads GAGVSQSPSNKVTEKGKDVELRCDPISGHTALYWYRQSLGQGLEFLIYFQGNSAPDKSGLPSDRFSAERTGGSVSTLTIQRTQQEDSAVYLCASSSGLAGGTSTDTQYFGPGTRLTVL.

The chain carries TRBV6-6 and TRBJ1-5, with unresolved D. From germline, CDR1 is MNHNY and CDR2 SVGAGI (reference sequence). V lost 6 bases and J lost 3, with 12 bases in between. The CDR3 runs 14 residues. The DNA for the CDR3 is TGTGCCAGCAGACTTCCGGGATCCAATCAGCCCCAGCATTTT. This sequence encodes CASRLPGSNQPQHF.

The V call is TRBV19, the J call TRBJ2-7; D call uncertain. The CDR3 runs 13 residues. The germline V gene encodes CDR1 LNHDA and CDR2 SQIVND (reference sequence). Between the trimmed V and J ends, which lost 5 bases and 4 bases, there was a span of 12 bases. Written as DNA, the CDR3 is TGTGCCAGTAGTTTTGGGCCCGAATACGAGCAGTACTTC. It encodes CASSFGPEYEQYF. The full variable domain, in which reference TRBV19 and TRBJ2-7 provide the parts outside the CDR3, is DGGITQSPKYLFRKEGQNVTLSCEQNLNHDAMYWYRQDPGQGLRLIYYSQIVNDFQKGDIAEGYSVSREKKESFPLTVTSAQKNPTAFYLCASSFGPEYEQYFGPGTRLTVT.